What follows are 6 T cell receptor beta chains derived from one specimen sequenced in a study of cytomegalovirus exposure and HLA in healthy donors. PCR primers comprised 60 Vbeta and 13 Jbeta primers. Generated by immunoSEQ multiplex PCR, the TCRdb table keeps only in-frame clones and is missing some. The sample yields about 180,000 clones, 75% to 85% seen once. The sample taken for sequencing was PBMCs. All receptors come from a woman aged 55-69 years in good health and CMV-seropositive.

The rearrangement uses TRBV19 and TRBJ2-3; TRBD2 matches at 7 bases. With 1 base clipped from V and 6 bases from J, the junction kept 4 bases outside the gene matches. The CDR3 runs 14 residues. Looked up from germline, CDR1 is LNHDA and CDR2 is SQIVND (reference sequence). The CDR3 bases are TGTGCCAGTAGTATAGCGGTCGGGAGGGATACGCAGTATTTT. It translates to CASSIAVGRDTQYF.

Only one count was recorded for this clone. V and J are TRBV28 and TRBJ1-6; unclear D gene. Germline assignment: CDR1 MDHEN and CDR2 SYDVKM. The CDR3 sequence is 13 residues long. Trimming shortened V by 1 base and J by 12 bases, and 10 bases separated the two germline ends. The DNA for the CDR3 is TGTGCCAGCAGTTTATCTATACGTTTACCCCTCCACTTT. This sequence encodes CASSLSIRLPLHF.

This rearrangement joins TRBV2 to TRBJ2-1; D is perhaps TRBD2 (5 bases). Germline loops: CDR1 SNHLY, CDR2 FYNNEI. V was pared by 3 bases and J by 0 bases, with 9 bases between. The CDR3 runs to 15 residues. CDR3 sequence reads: CASSDWRSSYNEQFF. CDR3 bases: TGTGCCAGCAGTGATTGGAGGTCCTCCTACAATGAGCAGTTCTTC.

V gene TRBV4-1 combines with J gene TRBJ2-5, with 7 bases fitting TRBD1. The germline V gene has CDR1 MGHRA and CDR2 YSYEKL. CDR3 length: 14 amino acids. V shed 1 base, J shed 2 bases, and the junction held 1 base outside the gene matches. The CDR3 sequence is CASSQADRQETQYF. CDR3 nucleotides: TGCGCCAGCAGCCAAGCGGACAGGCAAGAGACCCAGTACTTC.

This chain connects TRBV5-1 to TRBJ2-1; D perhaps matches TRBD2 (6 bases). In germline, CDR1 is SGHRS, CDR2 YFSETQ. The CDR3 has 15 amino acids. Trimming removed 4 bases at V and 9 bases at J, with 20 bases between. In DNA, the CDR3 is TGCGCCAGCAGCCTCCGGGGCGGGACCGGGGGTGAGCAGTTCTTC. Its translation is CASSLRGGTGGEQFF. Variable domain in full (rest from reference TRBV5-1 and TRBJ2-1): KAGVTQTPRYLIKTRGQQVTLSCSPISGHRSVSWYQQTPGQGLQFLFEYFSETQRNKGNFPGRFSGRQFSNSRSEMNVSTLELGDSALYLCASSLRGGTGGEQFFGPGTRLTVL.

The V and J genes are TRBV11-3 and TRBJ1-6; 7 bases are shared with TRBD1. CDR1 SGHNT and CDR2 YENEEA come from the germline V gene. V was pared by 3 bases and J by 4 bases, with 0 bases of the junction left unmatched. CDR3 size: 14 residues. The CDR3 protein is CASSLTGYNSPLHF. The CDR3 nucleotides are TGTGCCAGCAGCTTGACAGGGTATAATTCACCCCTCCACTTT.